This entry lists 27 T cell receptor beta chains sequenced from one sample in a study of blood T cell repertoires in COVID-19. TCRdb's copy holds only in-frame clones and misses some; the assay was immunoSEQ multiplex PCR. There are approximately 62,000 clones in the sample; 75% to 85% occur only once, and 14% to 15% lies in the top ten. Source material: peripheral blood. These receptors were taken from an older man with acute or convalescent COVID-19.

The chain employs TRBV2 and TRBJ1-4, with 7 bases aligning to TRBD1. The CDR3 sequence is 14 residues long. CDR1 SNHLY and CDR2 FYNNEI come from the germline V gene. The trim removed 6 bases at V and 4 bases at J, leaving 5 bases unmatched. The CDR3 region has the DNA TGTGCCAGCAGCCGGACAGGTAGTAATGAAAAACTGTTTTTT. Its protein is CASSRTGSNEKLFF.

The chain has TRBV6-2 or TRBV6-3 and TRBJ1-2, with 7 bases fitting TRBD1. The length of the CDR3 is 13 residues. V trimming: 2 bases; J trimming: 4 bases; junction bases outside the gene matches: 1. CDR1 MNHEY and CDR2 SVGEGT come from the germline V gene. The CDR3 DNA follows: TGTGCCAGCAGTTACGGACAGGCCTATGGCTACACCTTC. Translated: CASSYGQAYGYTF.

For the CDR3, the DNA is TGTGCCAGCAAGGAGTGGGAGGACACCGGGGAGCTGTTTTTT. Translation gives CASKEWEDTGELFF. The rearrangement joins TRBV2 to TRBJ2-2; perhaps TRBD2 as D (6 bases). This CDR3 has 14 residues. V gave up 7 bases and J gave up 3 bases, with 12 bases separating them. CDR1 is SNHLY, CDR2 FYNNEI, per germline.

The V gene is TRBV6-2 or TRBV6-3, the J gene TRBJ2-3; possibly TRBD2 for D (6 bases). Germline assignment: CDR1 MNHEY and CDR2 SVGEGT. The CDR3 is made up of 16 amino acids. Trimming removed 4 bases from V and 2 bases from J, with 16 bases in between. The CDR3 is CASSSARGAYTDTQYF. The DNA for the CDR3 is TGTGCCAGCAGTTCCGCCCGCGGGGCTTACACAGATACGCAGTATTTT.

This chain uses TRBV5-1 with TRBJ2-3; D is possibly TRBD1 (6 bases). Trimming left V 2 bases short and J 0 bases short, with 7 bases between. CDR1 is SGHRS and CDR2 is YFSETQ in the germline V gene. The CDR3 runs 14 residues. CDR3 in amino acids: CASSFGQSTDTQYF. The DNA of the CDR3 is TGCGCCAGCAGCTTCGGACAGAGCACAGATACGCAGTATTTT.

The chain has TRBV5-1 and TRBJ2-3; TRBD1 agrees at 8 bases. V trimming: 0 bases; J trimming: 4 bases; junction bases outside the gene matches: 7. CDR1 is SGHRS, CDR2 YFSETQ, per germline. The CDR3 consists of 16 residues. The CDR3 spells CASSLGQGSPSDTQYF. CDR3 DNA sequence: TGCGCCAGCAGCTTGGGACAGGGGAGTCCATCAGATACGCAGTATTTT.

The chain couples TRBV5-6 to TRBJ1-6; D might be TRBD1 (5 bases). Germline CDR1 SGHDT, CDR2 YYEEEE. Trimming stripped 4 bases from V and 8 bases from J, with 22 bases between. The CDR3 consists of 17 residues. Written as DNA, the CDR3 is TGTGCCAGCAGCAAGGGTTACAGCGCCAGGACATATTCACCCCTCCACTTT. This encodes CASSKGYSARTYSPLHF. The full variable domain, its missing parts supplied by reference TRBV5-6 and TRBJ1-6, is DAGVTQSPTHLIKTRGQQVTLRCSPKSGHDTVSWYQQALGQGPQFIFQYYEEEERQRGNFPDRFSGHQFPNYSSELNVNALLLGDSALYLCASSKGYSARTYSPLHFGNGTRLTVT.

V and J are TRBV2 and TRBJ1-3; D call uncertain. V dropped 6 bases and J dropped 0 bases, with 15 bases sitting between them. Germline-derived CDR1 and CDR2 are SNHLY and FYNNEI. The CDR3 loop spans 16 amino acids. CDR3 residues: CASSATRTSSGNTIYF. Here the CDR3 DNA reads TGTGCCAGCAGCGCCACTAGGACCAGCTCTGGAAACACCATATATTTT.

The V gene is TRBV5-1, the J gene TRBJ2-5; D not resolved. Germline assignment: CDR1 SGHRS and CDR2 YFSETQ. Trimming took off 4 bases at V and 2 bases at J, with 3 bases between the two ends. This CDR3 comprises 11 residues. CDR3 sequence reads: CASSLQETQYF. The CDR3 bases are TGCGCCAGCAGCCTTCAAGAGACCCAGTACTTC.

There are a few counts of this clone. The chain carries TRBV6-2 or TRBV6-3 and TRBJ2-1; 7 bases map to TRBD2. With V trimmed by 2 bases and J by 9 bases, 10 bases remained unmatched. Germline CDR1 and CDR2: MNHEY and SVGEGT. The CDR3 covers 15 residues. The CDR3 here is CASSYGERGWIEQFF. In DNA, the CDR3 is TGTGCCAGCAGTTACGGCGAGCGGGGTTGGATTGAGCAGTTCTTC.

The V and J genes are TRBV30 and TRBJ1-6; the D is unclear. The germline CDR1 and CDR2 sequences are GTSNPN and SVGIG (reference sequence). The length of the CDR3 is 17 residues. V was trimmed by 5 bases and J by 2 bases, leaving 19 bases between them. The DNA for the CDR3 is TGTGCCTGGGGAGCCGTGGCGGCGAAAGCCTATAATTCACCCCTCCACTTT. Translated, it gives CAWGAVAAKAYNSPLHF.

The chain links TRBV7-2 to TRBJ2-7; 9 bases are shared with TRBD1. This CDR3 region has 14 residues. With V trimmed by 5 bases and J by 2 bases, 4 bases remained unmatched. CDR1 is SGHTA, CDR2 FQGNSA, per germline. This CDR3 is CASSPQGAPYEQYF. CDR3 bases: TGTGCCAGCAGCCCACAGGGGGCACCCTACGAGCAGTACTTC.

This clone was seen a single time. The chain uses TRBV3-1 (or the pseudogene TRBV3-2) and TRBJ2-3; 7 nucleotides align to TRBD2. Germline V gene lookup returns CDR1 LGHDT and CDR2 YNNKEL (reference sequence). The CDR3 length is 12 residues. The J segment lost 5 bases and the V segment lost 4 bases, leaving 0 bases of the junction unmatched. The CDR3 protein is CASSPSGDTQYF. Written as DNA, the CDR3 is TGTGCCAGCAGCCCTAGCGGAGATACGCAGTATTTT.

This clone was seen only a few times. The gene calls are TRBV19 and TRBJ1-5; 8 nucleotides align to TRBD1. CDR3 length equals 14 residues. Germline loops: CDR1 LNHDA, CDR2 SQIVND (reference sequence). Trimming removed 3 bases from V and 6 bases from J; junction bases left unmatched: 4. CDR3 in amino acids: CASSMTGDGQPQHF. Here the CDR3 DNA reads TGTGCCAGTAGTATGACAGGGGACGGTCAGCCCCAGCATTTT.

This rearrangement joins TRBV18 to TRBJ1-5, with D possibly matching TRBD1 (5 bases). Per the germline V gene, CDR1 is KGHSH and CDR2 is LQKENI. The CDR3 has 15 residues. V was clipped by 3 bases and J by 2 bases, with 11 bases between them. The CDR3 here is CASSPRGWGNQPQHF. DNA for the CDR3: TGTGCCAGCTCACCGCGGGGGTGGGGCAATCAGCCCCAGCATTTT.

Comment on this clone: The same CDR3 is also encoded by other DNA sequences in this sample. This chain joins TRBV6-5 and TRBJ2-4, with 9 bases aligning to TRBD1. Unmatched junction bases numbered 3, after V lost 6 bases and J lost 0 bases. There are 15 residues in the CDR3. Germline V gene lookup returns CDR1 MNHEY and CDR2 SVGAGI. The CDR3, as DNA: TGTGCCAGCAGACAGGGGGCCGTAGCCAAAAACATTCAGTACTTC. Translated: CASRQGAVAKNIQYF.

The chain employs TRBV2 and TRBJ2-7; possible D gene TRBD1, 7 bases. The CDR3 extends over 15 amino acids. Germline V gives CDR1 SNHLY, CDR2 FYNNEI. The V end lost 5 bases, the J end lost 6 bases, and 20 bases lay between the germline ends. CDR3 nucleotides: TGTGCCAGCAGTCCCCGGACAGGCCCGGGGGTCGAGCAGTACTTC. Translation: CASSPRTGPGVEQYF.

This clone has a handful of counts. V usage is TRBV7-9 and J usage is TRBJ2-2; TRBD2 matches 10 bases. Germline loops: CDR1 SEHNR, CDR2 FQNEAQ (reference sequence). The junction had 3 bases not matched to a gene; V was cut back by 11 bases and J by 3 bases. The CDR3 consists of 13 residues. CDR3 nucleotides: TGTGCCTTTAGCGGGGGGTACACCGGGGAGCTGTTTTTT. Protein: CAFSGGYTGELFF.

The chain is built from TRBV2 and TRBJ2-7; D remains unclear. The V and J ends lost 3 bases and 5 bases respectively, with 8 bases between them. Germline CDR1 is SNHLY and CDR2 is FYNNEI. This CDR3 spans 12 amino acids. DNA of the CDR3: TGTGCCAGCAGTGAGATCGTAGACGAGCAGTACTTC. Encoded protein: CASSEIVDEQYF.

A single count supports this clone. The chain couples TRBV2 to TRBJ2-2; possibly TRBD2 for D (7 bases). Germline CDR1 and CDR2: SNHLY and FYNNEI. V was clipped by 4 bases and J by 3 bases, with 12 bases between them. The CDR3 runs to 15 residues. In DNA form, the CDR3 reads TGTGCCAGCAGTGGTCGGGGGGCCTACACCGGGGAGCTGTTTTTT. As protein: CASSGRGAYTGELFF. The full variable domain, rest sourced from reference TRBV2 and TRBJ2-2, is EPEVTQTPSHQVTQMGQEVILRCVPISNHLYFYWYRQILGQKVEFLVSFYNNEISEKSEIFDDQFSVERPDGSNFTLKIRSTKLEDSAMYFCASSGRGAYTGELFFGEGSRLTVL.

The DNA for the CDR3 is TGTGCCAGTATAGAAGGGTCCCAGGGGGAGCAGTACTTC. It translates to CASIEGSQGEQYF. The chain is built from TRBV5-5 and TRBJ2-7; D possibly corresponds to TRBD1 (6 bases). Germline V lookup: CDR1 SGHKS, CDR2 YYEKEE (reference sequence). The CDR3 sequence is 13 residues long. With 8 bases removed from V and 7 bases from J, the gap between germline ends came to 19 bases.

The genes are TRBV18 and TRBJ2-4; 9 bases line up with TRBD2. The CDR3 has 13 amino acids. From germline, CDR1 is KGHSH and CDR2 LQKENI. V lost 1 base, J lost 8 bases, and 0 bases stayed unmatched. This CDR3 reads CASSPRGGDIQYF. The CDR3 region has the DNA TGTGCCAGCTCACCACGCGGGGGGGACATTCAGTACTTC.

Of note for this clone: Other nucleotide sequences from this sample produce the same CDR3. The J gene is TRBJ1-2, the V gene TRBV7-2; 7 nucleotides line up with TRBD1. The germline V gene has CDR1 SGHTA and CDR2 FQGNSA. After removal of 0 bases from V and 2 bases from J, the junction contained 0 bases not matched to a gene. The CDR3 covers 14 residues. This CDR3 is CASSLATGNYGYTF. The DNA for the CDR3 is TGTGCCAGCAGCTTAGCGACAGGGAACTATGGCTACACCTTC.

The chain has TRBV7-3 and TRBJ2-3; TRBD2 aligns across 11 bases. Germline CDR1 SGHTA, CDR2 FQGTGA. The J segment lost 5 bases and the V segment lost 1 base, leaving 5 bases of the junction unmatched. This CDR3 is 16 amino acids long. CDR3 sequence (DNA): TGTGCCAGCAGCTTAAGGCCTAGCGGGGGGCAAGATACGCAGTATTTT. Amino acid sequence: CASSLRPSGGQDTQYF.

This rearrangement joins TRBV5-1 to TRBJ2-5, with a weak D call TRBD1 (5 bases). CDR3 length equals 16 residues. Germline V gives CDR1 SGHRS, CDR2 YFSETQ. The V gene lost 0 bases and the J gene lost 4 bases, with 16 bases spanning the gap. The CDR3 is CASSLAWVDQGETQYF. The DNA for the CDR3 is TGCGCCAGCAGCTTGGCCTGGGTAGACCAGGGAGAGACCCAGTACTTC.

The chain has TRBV5-1 and TRBJ2-5; 7 positions agree with TRBD1. Germline loops: CDR1 SGHRS, CDR2 YFSETQ. After removal of 3 bases from V and 2 bases from J, the junction contained 7 bases not matched to a gene. The CDR3 covers 15 residues. The CDR3 coding sequence is TGCGCCAGCAGCTACCGACAGGGAACTCAAGAGACCCAGTACTTC. Its translation: CASSYRQGTQETQYF.

This sequence joins TRBV10-3 and TRBJ2-5, with D tentatively TRBD1 (7 bases). CDR1 ENHRY and CDR2 SYGVKD come from the germline V gene. The CDR3 loop spans 13 amino acids. Trimming pared 4 bases from V and 4 bases from J, leaving 10 bases between. As DNA, the CDR3 is TGTGCCATCAGTGGACAGGGAGGAGAGACCCAGTACTTC. Its protein product is CAISGQGGETQYF.